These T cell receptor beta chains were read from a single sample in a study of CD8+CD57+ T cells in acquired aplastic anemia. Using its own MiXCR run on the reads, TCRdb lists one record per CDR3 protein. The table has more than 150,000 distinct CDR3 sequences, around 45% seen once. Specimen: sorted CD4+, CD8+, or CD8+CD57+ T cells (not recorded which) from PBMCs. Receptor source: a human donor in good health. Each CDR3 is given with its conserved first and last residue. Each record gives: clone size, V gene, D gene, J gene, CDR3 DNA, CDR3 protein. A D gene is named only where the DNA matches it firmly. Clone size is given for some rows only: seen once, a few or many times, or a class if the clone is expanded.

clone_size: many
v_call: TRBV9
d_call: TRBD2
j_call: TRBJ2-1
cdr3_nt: TGTGCCAGCAGCGTAGTAGGAATGGAGGGACTAGAGGGCAATGAGCAGTTCTTC
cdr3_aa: CASSVVGMEGLEGNEQFF

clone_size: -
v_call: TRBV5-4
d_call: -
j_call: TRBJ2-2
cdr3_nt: TGTGCCAGCAGCTTGGGACTAGGGGCCGGGGAGCTGTTTTTT
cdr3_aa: CASSLGLGAGELFF

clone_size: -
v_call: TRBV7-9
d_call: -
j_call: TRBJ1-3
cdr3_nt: TGTGCCAGCAGCTTAGGCGTAGGAAACACCATATATTTT
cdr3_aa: CASSLGVGNTIYF

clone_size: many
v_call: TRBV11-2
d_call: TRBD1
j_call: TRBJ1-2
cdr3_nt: TGTGCCAGCAGCTTGAGGACAGGGGCTCGATCTAACTATGGCTACACCTTC
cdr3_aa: CASSLRTGARSNYGYTF

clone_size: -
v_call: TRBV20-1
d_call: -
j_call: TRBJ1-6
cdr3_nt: TGCAGTGCTAGAAGGACACCGAATTCACCCCTCCACTTT
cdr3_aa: CSARRTPNSPLHF

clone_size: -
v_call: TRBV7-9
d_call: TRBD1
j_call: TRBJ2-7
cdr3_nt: TGTGCCAGCAGCCCCCTGGGACAGGACTCCTACGAGCAGTACTTC
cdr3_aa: CASSPLGQDSYEQYF

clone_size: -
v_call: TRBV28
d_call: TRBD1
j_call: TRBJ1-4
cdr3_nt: TGTGCCAGCCTCGCCCCCGGGACAGGGAATGAAAAACTGTTTTTT
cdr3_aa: CASLAPGTGNEKLFF

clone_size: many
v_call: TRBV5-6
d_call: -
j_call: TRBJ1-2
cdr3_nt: TGTGCCAGCAGCTTGGTCGGGTTTTCCGGATATGGCTACACCTTC
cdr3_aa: CASSLVGFSGYGYTF

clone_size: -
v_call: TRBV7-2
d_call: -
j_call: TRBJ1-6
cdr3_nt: TGTGCCAGCAGCTTAAATCTCGAACATTCACCCATCCACTTT
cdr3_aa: CASSLNLEHSPIHF

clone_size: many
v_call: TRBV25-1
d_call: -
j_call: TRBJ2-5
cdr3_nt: TGTGCCAGCAGTGAACGGGGACATAGCCAAGAGACCCAGTACTTC
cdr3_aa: CASSERGHSQETQYF

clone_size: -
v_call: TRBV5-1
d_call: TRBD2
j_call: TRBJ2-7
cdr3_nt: TGCGCCAGCAGCTTCTCAGGGACTAGCGGCCCCTACGAGCAGTACTTC
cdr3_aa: CASSFSGTSGPYEQYF

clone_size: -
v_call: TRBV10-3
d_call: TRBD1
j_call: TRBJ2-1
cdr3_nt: TGTGCCATCAGTGGCTGGACAGGGGGCTACAATGAGCAGTTCTTC
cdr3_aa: CAISGWTGGYNEQFF

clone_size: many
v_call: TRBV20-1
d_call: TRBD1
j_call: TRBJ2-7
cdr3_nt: TGCAGTGCTACCATCCGGGACAGGGGTCGCTACGAGCAGTACTTC
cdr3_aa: CSATIRDRGRYEQYF

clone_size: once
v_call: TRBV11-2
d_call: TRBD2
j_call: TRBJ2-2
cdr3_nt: TGTGCCAAGAGCTTAGTAGCGGGAGGGTCTCCCGGGGAGCTGTTTTTT
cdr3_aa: CAKSLVAGGSPGELFF

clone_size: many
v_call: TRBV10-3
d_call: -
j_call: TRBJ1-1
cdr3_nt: TGTGCCATCAGTCGTGACACTGAAGCTTTCTTT
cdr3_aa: CAISRDTEAFF

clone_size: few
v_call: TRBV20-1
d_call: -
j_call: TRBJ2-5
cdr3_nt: TGCAGTGCTAGAGATCCGAGGGAGACCCAGTACTTC
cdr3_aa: CSARDPRETQYF

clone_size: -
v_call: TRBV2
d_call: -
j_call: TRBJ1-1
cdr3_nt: TGTGCCAGCAGTGAAGTTGGACAGCCCATGGCTTTCTTT
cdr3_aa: CASSEVGQPMAFF

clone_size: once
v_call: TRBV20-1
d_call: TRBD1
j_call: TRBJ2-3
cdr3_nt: TGCAGTGCTTCGGGGACAGGCTTAGGTCCGCAGTATTTT
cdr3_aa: CSASGTGLGPQYF

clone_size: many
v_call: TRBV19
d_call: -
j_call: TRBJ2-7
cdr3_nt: TGTGCCAGTAGTTCGAGACTAGAAGCATCCTACGAGCAGTACTTC
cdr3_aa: CASSSRLEASYEQYF

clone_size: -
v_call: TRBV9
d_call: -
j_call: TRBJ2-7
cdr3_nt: TGTGCCAGCAGCGTAGGAAGCGGGGACACCTACGAGCAGTACTTC
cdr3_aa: CASSVGSGDTYEQYF

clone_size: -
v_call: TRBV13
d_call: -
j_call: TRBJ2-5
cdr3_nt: TGTGCCAGCAGCGCCGTGGAGACCCAGTACTTC
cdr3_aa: CASSAVETQYF

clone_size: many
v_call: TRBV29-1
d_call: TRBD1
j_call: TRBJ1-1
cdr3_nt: TGCAGCGTGCTGGGGACAGGGGCTTTCTTT
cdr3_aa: CSVLGTGAFF

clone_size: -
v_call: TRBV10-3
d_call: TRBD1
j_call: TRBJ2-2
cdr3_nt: TGTGCCATCCGGACGGGGACAGGGAACACCGGGGAGCTGTTTTTT
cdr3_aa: CAIRTGTGNTGELFF

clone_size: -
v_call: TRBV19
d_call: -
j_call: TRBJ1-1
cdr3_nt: TGTGCCAGCAGTTACTCGGTTGGCCGGGGCCCGAACACTGAAGCTTTCTTT
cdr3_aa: CASSYSVGRGPNTEAFF

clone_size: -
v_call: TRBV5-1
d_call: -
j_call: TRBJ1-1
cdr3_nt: TGCGCCAGCAGCTGGGCCGGGGGGACTGAAGCTTTCTTT
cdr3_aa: CASSWAGGTEAFF

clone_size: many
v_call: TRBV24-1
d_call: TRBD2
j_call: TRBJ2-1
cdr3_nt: TGTGCCACCAGTGATCCTACTAGCGGGACCTACAATGAGCAGTTCTTC
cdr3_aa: CATSDPTSGTYNEQFF

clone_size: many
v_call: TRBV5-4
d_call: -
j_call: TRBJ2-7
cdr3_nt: TGTGCCAGCAGCTTGTGGCCGGGACACCCAAGATACTACGAGCAGTACTTC
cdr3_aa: CASSLWPGHPRYYEQYF

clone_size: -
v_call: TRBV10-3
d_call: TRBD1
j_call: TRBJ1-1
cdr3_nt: TGTGCCAGCATGGGGACAGCTAACACTGAAGCTTTCTTT
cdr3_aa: CASMGTANTEAFF

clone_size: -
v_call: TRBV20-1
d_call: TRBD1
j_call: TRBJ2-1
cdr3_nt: TGCAGTGCCACGCACTCGGGACAGCCCTACAATGAGCAGTTCTTC
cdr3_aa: CSATHSGQPYNEQFF

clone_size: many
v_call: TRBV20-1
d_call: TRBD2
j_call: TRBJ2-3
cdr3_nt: TGCAGTGCTAGGGGGCGGGGGGTCCCAGATACGCAGTATTTT
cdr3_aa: CSARGRGVPDTQYF

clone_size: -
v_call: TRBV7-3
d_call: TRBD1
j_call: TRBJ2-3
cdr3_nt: TGTGCCAGCAGCTCGGGACAGGGTTCTCGGGTTACGCAGTATTTT
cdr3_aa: CASSSGQGSRVTQYF